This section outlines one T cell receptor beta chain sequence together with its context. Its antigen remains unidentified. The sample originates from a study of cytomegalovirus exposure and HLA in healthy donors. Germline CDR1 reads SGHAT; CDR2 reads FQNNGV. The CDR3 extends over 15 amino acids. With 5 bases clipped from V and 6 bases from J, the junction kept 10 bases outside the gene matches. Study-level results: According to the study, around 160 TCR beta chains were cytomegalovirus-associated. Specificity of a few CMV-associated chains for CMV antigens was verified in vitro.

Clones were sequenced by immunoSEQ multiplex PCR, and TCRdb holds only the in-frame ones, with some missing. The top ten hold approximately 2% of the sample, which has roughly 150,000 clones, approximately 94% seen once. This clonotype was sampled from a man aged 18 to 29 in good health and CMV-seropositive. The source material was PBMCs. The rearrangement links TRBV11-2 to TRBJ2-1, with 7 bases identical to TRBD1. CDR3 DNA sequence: TGTGCCAGCAGCCCCCGGGACAGAGATCTCAATGAGCAGTTCTTC. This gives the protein CASSPRDRDLNEQFF.